This TCR beta chain comes out of a study of breast tumors, draining lymph nodes, adjacent tissues (dated by TCRdb to the mid-2010s). Looking at the study overall: In breast cancer patients, the study compared the TCR beta repertoires of tumor, adjacent nontumor tissue and axillary lymph nodes. In human breast cancer, the study set out to assess how tumor, surrounding tissue and draining lymph node repertoires relate to one another and whether T cells might be exchanged between them. Overall results and qualifications from the work: The study presented the conclusion that tumor T cells originate in lymph nodes as consistent with a hypothesis, not as something directly demonstrated. Tumor and nontumor tissue repertoires were found to be significantly more similar in luminal-like than in basal-like breast cancer. The data were considered consistent with the idea that most tumor T cells come from the lymph node and then expand in tumor tissue. T-cell repertoire diversity in tumors was found to be lower than in lymph nodes but higher than in nontumor tissue, and preferential V and J gene usage was observed.

TCRdb names Illumina HiSeq 2000 as the instrument used. Multiplex PCR amplification was used to generate the TCR beta chain libraries. The amplified TCR beta chain products were analyzed by high-throughput sequencing. TCRdb trimmed the raw reads at Q25, called clones with MiXCR and kept productive beta chains. Entries are consolidated by CDR3 protein sequence, retaining the most common genes and DNA. This sample has 26,000 or so distinct CDR3 sequences in its table, and less than 25% of those were observed once. Jointly, the top ten make up roughly 12% of the sample. On this clonotype: It lacks a known antigen. No clone much larger than this one lies a single base away; base qualities are absent.

CDR1 SGHDT and CDR2 YYEEEE are derived from the germline V gene. The V end gives up 2 bases and the J end 6 bases, leaving 9 bases in the junction not matched to a gene. The CDR3, from cysteine to phenylalanine, totals 16 residues. Here the CDR3 DNA is all that survives: 48 bases in frame from base 1. Recombination linked TRBV5-6 to TRBJ2-7; a stretch of 12 junction bases matches TRBD2. The sequenced material came from breast tumor tissue. The receptor was derived from a female donor with breast cancer. Some clones in this sample may be carry-over from other donors' samples. In nucleotide form, the sequence is TGTGCCAGCAGCTTTAGACTAGCGGGAGTAATGGGCGAGCAGTACTTC. It translates as CASSFRLAGVMGEQYF. With the rest looked up from the reference TRBV5-6 and TRBJ2-7 genes rather than sequenced, the full variable domain is DAGVTQSPTHLIKTRGQQVTLRCSPKSGHDTVSWYQQALGQGPQFIFQYYEEEERQRGNFPDRFSGHQFPNYSSELNVNALLLGDSALYLCASSFRLAGVMGEQYFGPGTRLTVT.